What follows are 31 T cell receptor beta chains derived from one specimen sequenced in a study of cytomegalovirus exposure and HLA in healthy donors. Researchers ran the PCR with 60 Vbeta and 13 Jbeta primers. Clones were read by immunoSEQ multiplex PCR, and TCRdb kept only the in-frame ones, dropping some. The table shows some 90,000 clones, with 65% to 85% occurring only once. The material sequenced was PBMCs. The source is a woman between 70 and 85 years old in good health and CMV-seropositive.

The J gene is TRBJ2-2, the V gene TRBV7-3; 15 bases are a match to TRBD2. V shed 2 bases and J 5 bases; nucleotides not matched to a gene: 0. The CDR3 loop spans 16 amino acids. Germline V gives CDR1 SGHTA, CDR2 FQGTGA. The CDR3 DNA sequence: TGTGCCAGCAGCTTAGGGACTAGCGGGAGGACCGGGGAGCTGTTTTTT. Encoded protein: CASSLGTSGRTGELFF.

This chain uses TRBV7-9 with TRBJ1-1; no definite D call. This CDR3 has 14 residues. Germline V gene data show CDR1 as SEHNR and CDR2 as FQNEAQ (reference sequence). V dropped 6 bases and J dropped 1 base, with 12 bases sitting between them. CDR3 nucleotide sequence: TGTGCCAGCAGGCCACTTGGAGGGAACACTGAAGCTTTCTTT. This sequence encodes CASRPLGGNTEAFF.

V gene TRBV15 combines with J gene TRBJ1-2, with 8 positions matching TRBD1. Germline V gene lookup returns CDR1 LNHNV and CDR2 YYDKDF (reference sequence). V dropped 6 bases and J dropped 3; count of bases not matched to a gene: 6. The CDR3 is 14 amino acids. CDR3 region: CATSHRGGYYGYTF. CDR3 sequence (DNA): TGTGCCACCAGTCACAGGGGGGGCTACTATGGCTACACCTTC.

This chain joins TRBV4-2 and TRBJ2-7; a possible D gene is TRBD2 (5 bases). V gave up 2 bases and J gave up 6 bases, with 17 bases separating them. The germline gives CDR1 LGHNA, CDR2 YNFKEQ. CDR3 length equals 15 residues. The DNA of the CDR3 is TGTGCCAGCAGCCAAAAAAAAGGACTCTTGAGCGAGCAGTACTTC. Translating it yields CASSQKKGLLSEQYF.

The rearrangement joins TRBV6-1 to TRBJ1-2, with 8 positions matching TRBD1. Germline CDR1 reads MNHNS; CDR2 reads SASEGT. There are 14 residues in the CDR3. V gave up 2 bases and J gave up 4 bases; unmatched junction bases: 3. The CDR3 reads CASSEIGQGYGYTF. CDR3 DNA: TGTGCCAGCAGTGAAATCGGACAGGGCTATGGCTACACCTTC.

The CDR3 is CASSLGTGGTEAFF. Here the CDR3 DNA reads TGCGCCAGCAGCTTGGGCACAGGGGGCACTGAAGCTTTCTTT. The chain employs TRBV5-1 and TRBJ1-1; TRBD1 matches 8 bases. CDR1 is SGHRS, CDR2 YFSETQ, per germline. Trimming cost V 0 bases and J 4 bases; bases outside gene matches: 2. This CDR3 has 14 amino acids.

The chain recombines TRBV7-2 with TRBJ2-7; D not certain. Germline V gene lookup returns CDR1 SGHTA and CDR2 FQGNSA. The CDR3 is made up of 13 amino acids. V gave up 4 bases and J gave up 0 bases, with 7 bases separating them. In DNA form, the CDR3 reads TGTGCCAGCAGCTCCACGAGCTCCTACGAGCAGTACTTC. It translates to CASSSTSSYEQYF.

The V and J genes are TRBV28 and TRBJ2-2, with TRBD1 identical over 7 bases. V gave up 9 bases and J gave up 5 bases; unmatched junction bases: 6. Germline loops: CDR1 MDHEN, CDR2 SYDVKM. The CDR3 consists of 13 residues. DNA for the CDR3: TGTGCCAGTCGACAGGGTTGGACCGGGGAGCTGTTTTTT. Translation gives CASRQGWTGELFF.

Here the CDR3 reads CASSLVAGTNTEAFF. CDR3 nucleotides: TGTGCCAGCAGCTTAGTGGCGGGAACGAACACTGAAGCTTTCTTT. The chain employs TRBV7-9 and TRBJ1-1, with D unclear. Germline values: CDR1 SEHNR, CDR2 FQNEAQ (reference sequence). The CDR3 is 15 residues long. V lost 1 base, J lost 1 base, and 10 bases lay in between.

V gene TRBV27 combines with J gene TRBJ2-1; a possible D gene is TRBD1 (5 bases). The CDR3 has 15 residues. Germline-derived CDR1 and CDR2 are MNHEY and SMNVEV (reference sequence). V dropped 3 bases and J dropped 7 bases, with 16 bases sitting between them. The CDR3 here is CASSFRVGRQNEQFF. Written as DNA, the CDR3 is TGTGCCAGCAGTTTTAGGGTGGGGCGGCAGAATGAGCAGTTCTTC.

On this clone itself: This sample also contains other DNA sequences that code for the same CDR3. The chain uses TRBV5-1 and TRBJ1-1; the D gene is possibly TRBD1 (5 bases). Germline V gene data show CDR1 as SGHRS and CDR2 as YFSETQ. V lost 1 base to trimming and J lost 1 base, with 8 bases between them. The CDR3 is 14 residues long. CDR3 DNA sequence: TGCGCCAGCAGCTTGTCAGGGCCGAACACTGAAGCTTTCTTT. Its protein is CASSLSGPNTEAFF.

V is TRBV15 and J is TRBJ2-7; 10 positions match TRBD2. The J segment lost 2 bases and the V segment lost 0 bases, leaving 7 bases of the junction unmatched. The length of the CDR3 is 17 residues. Germline lookup yields CDR1 LNHNV and CDR2 YYDKDF (reference sequence). The CDR3 loop is CATSRDRASGSTYEQYF. The CDR3 nucleotides are TGTGCCACCAGCAGAGATAGGGCTAGCGGGAGCACCTACGAGCAGTACTTC.

V usage is TRBV18 and J usage is TRBJ2-7; 9 bases are shared with TRBD1. The CDR3 totals 15 residues. The germline V gene encodes CDR1 KGHSH and CDR2 LQKENI. The trim removed 3 bases at V and 4 bases at J, leaving 7 bases unmatched. The CDR3 DNA follows: TGTGCCAGCTCACCGGGACAGGGTAGAGTATACGAGCAGTACTTC. Protein: CASSPGQGRVYEQYF.

A word on this clone: A junction end diverges from the germline sequence, so it may reflect a read error. This chain connects TRBV28 to TRBJ2-7; 10 nucleotides agree with TRBD1. This CDR3 has 14 residues. CDR1 and CDR2 from the germline V gene are MDHEN and SYDVKM. CDR3 sequence: CASTETGGSHEQYF. The CDR3 DNA reads TGTGCCAGTACCGAGACAGGGGGCTCCCACGAGCAGTACTTC.

The rearrangement links TRBV5-4 to TRBJ2-5; 13 bases fit TRBD2. The CDR3 extends over 16 amino acids. With 4 bases clipped from V and 2 bases from J, the junction kept 5 bases outside the gene matches. CDR1 is SGHNT, CDR2 YYREEE, per germline (reference sequence). CDR3 DNA sequence: TGTGCCAGCAGCCCGAGGACTAGCGGGGGACAAGAGACCCAGTACTTC. Residues: CASSPRTSGGQETQYF. Full variable domain (rest looked up from reference TRBV5-4 and TRBJ2-5): ETGVTQSPTHLIKTRGQQVTLRCSSQSGHNTVSWYQQALGQGPQFIFQYYREEENGRGNFPPRFSGLQFPNYSSELNVNALELDDSALYLCASSPRTSGGQETQYFGPGTRLLVL.

This clone was recorded a few times. The V and J genes are TRBV5-1 and TRBJ1-1; D gene unclear. The CDR3 extends over 11 amino acids. V lost 6 bases and J lost 7, with 10 bases in between. Germline V lookup: CDR1 SGHRS, CDR2 YFSETQ. Here the CDR3 reads CASKGEIEAFF. CDR3 nucleotides: TGCGCCAGCAAAGGAGAGATTGAAGCTTTCTTT.

V usage is TRBV28 and J usage is TRBJ2-5; D perhaps matches TRBD2 (5 bases). The tail of the sequence fits TRBJ2-7 better, so the J call may be wrong. Germline V lookup: CDR1 MDHEN, CDR2 SYDVKM. The CDR3 totals 13 residues. CDR3 coding DNA: TGTGCCTCGAAGAGGAGGTTACCCTACGAGCAGTACTTC. It specifies CASKRRLPYEQYF.

CDR3 in amino acids: CATRTGGFWNTEAFF. The CDR3 DNA is TGTGCCACCAGGACAGGGGGCTTTTGGAACACTGAAGCTTTCTTT. The V gene is TRBV19, the J gene TRBJ1-1, with 11 bases fitting TRBD1. CDR3 length: 15 amino acids. Germline-derived CDR1 and CDR2 are LNHDA and SQIVND (reference sequence). V trimming: 10 bases; J trimming: 1 base; junction bases outside the gene matches: 8.

The chain couples TRBV11-3 to TRBJ2-2; D not resolved. From germline, CDR1 is SGHNT and CDR2 YENEEA. The V end was cut by 4 bases, the J end by 2 bases, with 8 bases between. This CDR3 is 14 amino acids long. The CDR3 sequence: CASSSATNTGELFF. For the CDR3, the DNA is TGTGCCAGCAGCTCGGCGACAAACACCGGGGAGCTGTTTTTT.

The chain employs TRBV7-9 and TRBJ1-5; D not certain. From germline, CDR1 is SEHNR and CDR2 FQNEAQ (reference sequence). With 7 bases removed from V and 4 bases from J, the gap between germline ends came to 11 bases. The CDR3 is 13 amino acids. CDR3 sequence (DNA): TGTGCCAGCAACCACGGGGAAAATCAGCCCCAGCATTTT. Its protein product is CASNHGENQPQHF.

This rearrangement joins TRBV7-3 to TRBJ2-3, with D tentatively TRBD1 (6 bases). The germline V gene has CDR1 SGHTA and CDR2 FQGTGA. V was pared by 5 bases and J by 2 bases, with 17 bases between. CDR3 size: 16 residues. The CDR3 sequence is CASSPRGGGNTDTQYF. For the CDR3, the DNA is TGTGCCAGCAGCCCAAGGGGTGGGGGCAACACAGATACGCAGTATTTT.

The gene calls are TRBV6-5 and TRBJ1-4; 8 bases align to TRBD1. Losses at the gene ends were 2 bases for V and 7 bases for J; bases not matched to a gene: 6. This CDR3 is built from 15 residues. Germline V gene lookup returns CDR1 MNHEY and CDR2 SVGAGI. CDR3 sequence reads: CASSYDRGAGEKLFF. In DNA form, the CDR3 reads TGTGCCAGCAGTTACGACAGGGGCGCAGGTGAAAAACTGTTTTTT.

There are a few counts of this clone. This chain links TRBV9 with TRBJ2-7; D may be TRBD1 (6 bases). The V gene's germline CDR1 is SGDLS and CDR2 YYNGEE. The CDR3 extends over 14 amino acids. The V end was cut by 0 bases, the J end by 2 bases, with 9 bases between. The CDR3 DNA follows: TGTGCCAGCAGCGTAGAGCAGGGGCCCTACGAGCAGTACTTC. Protein: CASSVEQGPYEQYF.

The V and J genes are TRBV5-4 and TRBJ1-4; 8 positions agree with TRBD1. The CDR3 is 16 residues long. Per germline, CDR1 SGHNT and CDR2 YYREEE (reference sequence). Trimming took 4 bases from V and 5 from J; bases not matched to a gene: 10. The chain's CDR3 is CASSTKKQGENEKLFF. Here the CDR3 DNA reads TGTGCCAGCAGCACAAAAAAACAGGGGGAAAATGAAAAACTGTTTTTT.

This clone has a single count. The gene calls are TRBV4-1 and TRBJ1-4, with D unclear. Trimming removed 4 bases from V and 8 bases from J, with 11 bases in between. CDR1 and CDR2 (germline): MGHRA, YSYEKL. The CDR3 totals 13 residues. The DNA of the CDR3 is TGCGCCAGCAGCCGCGGCGGGGTGGAAAAACTGTTTTTT. Translation: CASSRGGVEKLFF.

The V and J genes are TRBV6-1 and TRBJ2-5, with TRBD2 matching over 7 bases. Trimming at V came to 1 base and at J to 9 bases, leaving 8 bases not matched to a gene. CDR3 length: 14 amino acids. From germline, CDR1 is MNHNS and CDR2 SASEGT. This CDR3 is CASSEVGGREAQYF. CDR3 sequence (DNA): TGTGCCAGCAGTGAAGTGGGTGGACGGGAGGCCCAGTACTTC.

This clone was seen a handful of times. Other DNA sequences in the same sample also yield this CDR3. The chain is built from TRBV5-1 and TRBJ2-6; no clear D gene. Germline CDR1 is SGHRS and CDR2 is YFSETQ. The CDR3 is 15 amino acids. Trimming cost V 2 bases and J 0 bases, with 6 bases left between them. The CDR3: CASSFGTSGANVLTF. The CDR3 nucleotides are TGCGCCAGCAGCTTCGGTACCTCTGGGGCCAACGTCCTGACTTTC.

The V and J genes are TRBV7-9 and TRBJ1-1; D unclear. The CDR3 extends over 12 amino acids. Trimming took 8 bases from V and 2 from J, leaving 9 bases between them. CDR1 is SEHNR and CDR2 is FQNEAQ in the germline V gene (reference sequence). CDR3 region: CASDPGNTEAFF. CDR3 nucleotides: TGTGCCAGCGACCCGGGTAACACTGAAGCTTTCTTT.

The CDR3 here is CASSAYGGTGFSNYGYTF. CDR3 nucleotides: TGTGCCAGCAGTGCTTACGGAGGGACCGGATTTTCTAACTATGGCTACACCTTC. The V and J genes are TRBV25-1 and TRBJ1-2; tentatively, D is TRBD1 (5 bases). Trimming removed 4 bases from V and 0 bases from J, with 21 bases in between. The CDR3 is 18 amino acids. Germline V gene data show CDR1 as MGHDK and CDR2 as SYGVNS.

This chain joins TRBV6-5 and TRBJ1-4; D is perhaps TRBD1 (5 bases). CDR1 is MNHEY, CDR2 SVGAGI, per germline. V was pared by 5 bases and J by 4 bases, with 11 bases between. The CDR3 is 14 residues long. CDR3 loop: CASSPGGNNEKLFF. The CDR3 DNA reads as TGTGCCAGCAGTCCCGGGGGGAATAATGAAAAACTGTTTTTT.

DNA of the CDR3: TGTGCCAGCAGCTTAGGGGGGCCGCCCTACGAGCAGTACTTC. This codes for CASSLGGPPYEQYF. The genes are TRBV7-9 and TRBJ2-7, with D maybe TRBD1 (6 bases). Looked up from germline, CDR1 is SEHNR and CDR2 is FQNEAQ (reference sequence). This CDR3 has 14 residues. Between the trimmed V and J ends, which lost 1 base and 2 bases, there was a span of 9 bases.